The 26 T cell receptor beta chains reported below all come from one sample, sequenced in a study of radiation and T cells in renal cell carcinoma. Time point meaning: blood 4 weeks post-SBRT, at nephrectomy. Indicated treatment: 15 Gy SBRT to primary tumor, nephrectomy 4 weeks later. Method: immunoSEQ multiplex PCR; TCRdb's copy keeps in-frame clones and lacks some. The top ten hold about 7.2% of the sample, which has about 90,000 clones, 65% to 90% seen once. This specimen consisted of blood, obtained from a patient whose treatment included radiotherapy and nephrectomy. These receptor sequences come from a man aged 55 to 69 with renal cell carcinoma.

The V call is TRBV5-1, the J call TRBJ1-4; 9 nucleotides align to TRBD1. Unmatched junction bases numbered 7, after V lost 4 bases and J lost 0 bases. CDR1 is SGHRS and CDR2 is YFSETQ in the germline V gene. The CDR3 totals 17 residues. In DNA form, the CDR3 reads TGCGCCAGCAGCCCAGCACAGGGGGCCGCAACTAATGAAAAACTGTTTTTT. Its protein product is CASSPAQGAATNEKLFF.

The V call is TRBV29-1, the J call TRBJ2-3; D gene ambiguous. CDR3 size: 13 residues. CDR1 is SQVTM, CDR2 ANQGSEA, per germline. Trimming took 6 bases from V and 1 from J, leaving 11 bases between them. CDR3 amino acids: CSVRIDGTDTQYF. For the CDR3, the DNA is TGCAGCGTGAGGATAGATGGCACAGATACGCAGTATTTT.

The chain couples TRBV4-2 to TRBJ1-6; tentative D call: TRBD1 (6 bases). With 1 base removed from V and 4 bases from J, the gap between germline ends came to 17 bases. Per the germline V gene, CDR1 is LGHNA and CDR2 is YNFKEQ. This CDR3 is 18 amino acids long. Written as DNA, the CDR3 is TGTGCCAGCAGCCAAGTGGGCGGGGGGCGCGGGTATAATTCACCCCTCCACTTT. As protein: CASSQVGGGRGYNSPLHF.

The chain uses TRBV28 and TRBJ1-4, with D perhaps matching TRBD1 (5 bases). Trimming stripped 2 bases from V and 8 bases from J, with 12 bases between. The CDR3 length is 14 residues. Germline assignment: CDR1 MDHEN and CDR2 SYDVKM. In DNA, the CDR3 is TGTGCCAGCAGTTTAAGACGTCGGGGGGAAAAACTGTTTTTT. Protein sequence: CASSLRRRGEKLFF.

This chain connects TRBV7-3 to TRBJ1-1; D may be TRBD1 (5 bases). Germline V gene data show CDR1 as SGHTA and CDR2 as FQGTGA. The CDR3 sequence is 13 residues long. V was trimmed by 8 bases and J by 1 base, leaving 11 bases between them. This CDR3 is CASSSGPNTEAFF. CDR3 sequence (DNA): TGTGCCAGCTCTTCGGGACCGAACACTGAAGCTTTCTTT.

The V and J genes are TRBV25-1 and TRBJ2-7; D is unresolved. The V and J ends lost 1 base and 2 bases respectively, with 12 bases between them. The CDR3 is 15 amino acids. Germline-derived CDR1 and CDR2 are MGHDK and SYGVNS. CDR3 in amino acids: CASSESTVQPYEQYF. CDR3 coding DNA: TGTGCCAGCAGTGAATCTACGGTTCAACCCTACGAGCAGTACTTC.

J is TRBJ2-5 and V is TRBV10-3; TRBD2 agrees at 13 bases. Germline V gene sequence: CDR1 ENHRY, CDR2 SYGVKD. The CDR3 has 15 residues. After removal of 7 bases from V and 5 bases from J, the junction contained 7 bases not matched to a gene. CDR3 sequence: CAITRTSGSKETQYF. DNA of the CDR3: TGTGCCATCACACGGACTAGCGGGAGTAAGGAGACCCAGTACTTC.

This chain links TRBV5-1 with TRBJ1-1; maybe TRBD1 (6 bases). CDR1 is SGHRS and CDR2 is YFSETQ in the germline V gene. Trimming pared 1 base from V and 1 base from J, leaving 11 bases between. This CDR3 has 15 amino acids. CDR3 DNA sequence: TGCGCCAGCAGCTTGCGGGGGCTAGGGAACACTGAAGCTTTCTTT. Amino acid sequence: CASSLRGLGNTEAFF. The variable domain in full, completed from reference TRBV5-1 and TRBJ1-1, reads KAGVTQTPRYLIKTRGQQVTLSCSPISGHRSVSWYQQTPGQGLQFLFEYFSETQRNKGNFPGRFSGRQFSNSRSEMNVSTLELGDSALYLCASSLRGLGNTEAFFGQGTRLTVV.

The rearrangement uses TRBV29-1 and TRBJ1-5; D might be TRBD1 (5 bases). The germline CDR1 and CDR2 sequences are SQVTM and ANQGSEA. Trimming removed 1 base from V and 3 bases from J, with 7 bases in between. There are 13 residues in the CDR3. CDR3 sequence (DNA): TGCAGCGTTGAAGGACAGCCCAATCAGCCCCAGCATTTT. This gives the protein CSVEGQPNQPQHF.

The J gene is TRBJ2-5, the V gene TRBV15, with a tentative D call TRBD1 (6 bases). This CDR3 is 17 amino acids long. V lost 0 bases to trimming and J lost 5 bases, with 19 bases between them. The germline V gene encodes CDR1 LNHNV and CDR2 YYDKDF (reference sequence). DNA for the CDR3: TGTGCCACCAGCAGAGATTCGTGGGACACACGAGGGGAGACCCAGTACTTC. It codes for CATSRDSWDTRGETQYF. The complete variable domain, with remaining parts taken from reference TRBV15 and TRBJ2-5, reads DAMVIQNPRYQVTQFGKPVTLSCSQTLNHNVMYWYQQKSSQAPKLLFHYYDKDFNNEADTPDNFQSRRPNTSFCFLDIRSPGLGDTAMYLCATSRDSWDTRGETQYFGPGTRLLVL.

The chain couples TRBV4-1 to TRBJ2-1, with TRBD2 matching over 8 bases. Germline-derived CDR1 and CDR2 are MGHRA and YSYEKL. The CDR3 has 18 amino acids. The junction had 14 bases not matched to a gene; V was cut back by 2 bases and J by 5 bases. Here the CDR3 reads CASSQPLAVERGDNEQFF. In DNA form, the CDR3 reads TGCGCCAGCAGCCAACCACTAGCGGTCGAAAGGGGGGACAATGAGCAGTTCTTC.

As for this clone: An end of the junction differs from the germline gene, which may be a read error. The chain carries TRBV4-1 and TRBJ1-1; possibly TRBD1 for D (5 bases). Germline lookup yields CDR1 MGHRA and CDR2 YSYEKL. This CDR3 has 14 amino acids. DNA of the CDR3: TGCGGCAGCAGCCTGGGGGTAGAGAACACTGAAGCTTTCTTT. This gives the protein CGSSLGVENTEAFF.

V usage is TRBV7-2 and J usage is TRBJ2-3; D is possibly TRBD2 (6 bases). Germline CDR1 is SGHTA and CDR2 is FQGNSA. The CDR3 loop spans 16 amino acids. Deletions cut 1 base from V and 4 bases from J, with 15 bases between. CDR3 nucleotides: TGTGCCAGCAGCTTAGAGGGACTTATCCTCGCAGATACGCAGTATTTT. It is translated as CASSLEGLILADTQYF.

The chain is built from TRBV2 and TRBJ2-7; the D gene is possibly TRBD2 (5 bases). Germline loops: CDR1 SNHLY, CDR2 FYNNEI. V was pared by 3 bases and J by 1 base, with 13 bases between. The CDR3 runs 15 residues. CDR3 amino acids: CASSDRGVVSYEQYF. CDR3 DNA sequence: TGTGCCAGCAGTGATCGGGGAGTTGTATCCTACGAGCAGTACTTC.

This clone appeared once. The chain has TRBV5-1 and TRBJ2-6; D is undetermined. V lost 0 bases to trimming and J lost 0 bases, with 7 bases between them. CDR1 is SGHRS, CDR2 YFSETQ, per germline. This CDR3 is 16 amino acids long. CDR3 nucleotide sequence: TGCGCCAGCAGCTTGGGGCAAAGCTCTGGGGCCAACGTCCTGACTTTC. Its translation: CASSLGQSSGANVLTF.

The chain couples TRBV6-5 to TRBJ2-3; perhaps D is TRBD1 or TRBD2 (6 bases each). Germline V lookup: CDR1 MNHEY, CDR2 SVGAGI. This CDR3 contains 14 residues. The V end lost 1 base, the J end lost 9 bases, and 14 bases lay between the germline ends. The CDR3 nucleotides read TGTGCCAGCAGTTACTGGAGGGGGGCAGGGACGCAGTATTTT. It encodes CASSYWRGAGTQYF.

This clone was picked up a small number of times. This chain uses TRBV12-5 with TRBJ2-3; 10 nucleotides align to TRBD2. The CDR3 contains 23 residues. With V trimmed by 0 bases and J by 2 bases, 23 bases remained unmatched. Germline V lookup: CDR1 LGHNT, CDR2 FRNRAP. The DNA for the CDR3 is TGTGCTAGTGGTTTGGTACCGGGGGGGCAGCGACTAGCGGGTGAGCAGGTCACAGATACGCAGTATTTT. Protein: CASGLVPGGQRLAGEQVTDTQYF.

This clone was seen a handful of times. The chain has TRBV9 and TRBJ2-2; tentatively, D is TRBD2 (6 bases). The length of the CDR3 is 16 residues. V shed 1 base and J shed 9 bases, with 19 bases lying between them. The germline gives CDR1 SGDLS, CDR2 YYNGEE. In nucleotides, the CDR3 is TGTGCCAGCAGCGTAATTAGCGGCCGGGGCGACCGGGAGCTGTTTTTT. Its translation: CASSVISGRGDRELFF. Variable domain in full (rest from reference TRBV9 and TRBJ2-2): DSGVTQTPKHLITATGQRVTLRCSPRSGDLSVYWYQQSLDQGLQFLIQYYNGEERAKGNILERFSAQQFPDLHSELNLSSLELGDSALYFCASSVISGRGDRELFFGEGSRLTVL.

The rearrangement uses TRBV10-3 and TRBJ2-6, with no clear D. This CDR3 comprises 13 residues. V was pared by 2 bases and J by 12 bases, with 11 bases between. Germline-derived CDR1 and CDR2 are ENHRY and SYGVKD. The CDR3: CAISEASNTVLTF. CDR3 bases: TGTGCCATCAGTGAGGCCTCTAATACCGTCCTGACTTTC.

This clone came up once. The chain carries TRBV4-1 and TRBJ2-3; 14 nucleotides agree with TRBD2. This CDR3 has 17 amino acids. CDR1 and CDR2 from the germline V gene are MGHRA and YSYEKL. J lost 4 bases, V lost 0 bases, and 3 bases had no gene match. CDR3 DNA sequence: TGCGCCAGCAGCCAAGACGGGACTAGCGGGAGCCCAGATACGCAGTATTTT. Amino acid sequence: CASSQDGTSGSPDTQYF.

The gene calls are TRBV6-6 and TRBJ1-5; D remains ambiguous. The CDR3 is made up of 12 amino acids. The V and J ends lost 7 bases and 3 bases respectively, with 7 bases between them. Germline V gene lookup returns CDR1 MNHNY and CDR2 SVGAGI (reference sequence). CDR3 loop: CASTQSNQPQHF. In DNA, the CDR3 is TGTGCCAGCACTCAGTCCAATCAGCCCCAGCATTTT.

The rearrangement links TRBV18 to TRBJ2-5; 11 bases fit TRBD2. This CDR3 comprises 17 residues. Looked up from germline, CDR1 is KGHSH and CDR2 is LQKENI. V was clipped by 3 bases and J by 1 base; unmatched bases: 7. The CDR3 DNA is TGTGCCAGCTCACCTGTCGGACTAGCGGGCCCCCAAGAGACCCAGTACTTC. It specifies CASSPVGLAGPQETQYF.

The genes are TRBV28 and TRBJ1-4; D unclear. The CDR3 covers 17 residues. Germline V gene lookup returns CDR1 MDHEN and CDR2 SYDVKM. The V end was cut by 3 bases, the J end by 10 bases, with 24 bases between. The CDR3, as DNA: TGTGCCAGCAGTTTCTCCTATAGACACGTACCGCCGCGAAAACTGTTTTTT. The encoded protein is CASSFSYRHVPPRKLFF.

The rearrangement uses TRBV30 and TRBJ1-5, with D perhaps matching TRBD1 (5 bases). This CDR3 region has 15 residues. Trimming left V 1 base short and J 7 bases short, with 17 bases between. Germline-derived CDR1 and CDR2 are GTSNPN and SVGIG (reference sequence). CDR3 region: CAWSGTGGLGQPQHF. The CDR3 coding sequence is TGTGCCTGGAGTGGTACTGGGGGACTTGGGCAGCCCCAGCATTTT.

The rearrangement links TRBV11-2 to TRBJ2-3, with D uncertain. This CDR3 is built from 14 residues. Germline V lookup: CDR1 SGHAT, CDR2 FQNNGV. The V and J ends lost 4 bases and 5 bases respectively, with 13 bases between them. CDR3 sequence reads: CASSSLLSRDTQYF. The DNA for the CDR3 is TGTGCCAGCAGCTCACTCCTTTCGAGAGATACGCAGTATTTT.

V usage is TRBV10-3 and J usage is TRBJ1-1; 7 bases are shared with TRBD1. CDR3 length: 14 amino acids. Trimming at V came to 7 bases and at J to 0 bases, leaving 5 bases not matched to a gene. Germline loops: CDR1 ENHRY, CDR2 SYGVKD. CDR3 nucleotide sequence: TGTGCCATCAATCGAGGACAGGTGAACACTGAAGCTTTCTTT. Translating gives CAINRGQVNTEAFF.